This record covers a single T cell receptor (beta chain). Its antigen is undetermined. A second roughly 7 to 12 cycle PCR used barcoded and J-beta primers. Paired-end reads containing CDR3 totaled no fewer than 2.5 million for each sample. TCRdb passed the 5' RACE reads through MiXCR, listing each CDR3 protein once. The data show fewer than 1,000,000 distinct CDR3 sequences, less than 60% seen once. There were at least 6 micrograms of total RNA extracted from every sample. This CDR3 is built from 13 residues. The germline CDR1 and CDR2 sequences are SGHTA and FQGNSA. V gave up 7 bases and J gave up 0 bases, with 10 bases separating them. The sample comes from a study of blood T cells in healthy people across ages. Study-wide results and caveats: The study found more naive CD4+ cells and higher diversity in long-lived than aged donors. Diversity figures based on one million T cells were deemed too low.

This receptor was identified in an elderly man in good health. The sequenced material came from blood. The V gene is TRBV7-2, the J gene TRBJ2-7; no clear D gene. The CDR3 nucleotides are TGTGCCAGCACCAAAATAAGCTCCTACGAGCAGTACTTC. Residues: CASTKISSYEQYF.